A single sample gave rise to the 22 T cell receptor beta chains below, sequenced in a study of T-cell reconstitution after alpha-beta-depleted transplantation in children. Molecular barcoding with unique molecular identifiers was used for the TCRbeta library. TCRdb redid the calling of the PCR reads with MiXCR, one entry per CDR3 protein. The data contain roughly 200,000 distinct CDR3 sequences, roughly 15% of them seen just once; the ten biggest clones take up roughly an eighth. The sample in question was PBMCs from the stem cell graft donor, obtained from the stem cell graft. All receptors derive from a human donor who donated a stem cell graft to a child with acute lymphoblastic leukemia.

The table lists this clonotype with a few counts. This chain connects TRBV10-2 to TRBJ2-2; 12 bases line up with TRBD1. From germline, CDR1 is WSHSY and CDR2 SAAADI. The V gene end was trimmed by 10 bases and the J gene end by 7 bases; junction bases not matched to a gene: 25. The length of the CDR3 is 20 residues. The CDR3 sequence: CATSSRPGTGGARFGGELFF. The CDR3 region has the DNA TGCGCCACCTCCTCACGGCCCGGGACAGGGGGCGCAAGGTTCGGCGGGGAGCTGTTTTTT.

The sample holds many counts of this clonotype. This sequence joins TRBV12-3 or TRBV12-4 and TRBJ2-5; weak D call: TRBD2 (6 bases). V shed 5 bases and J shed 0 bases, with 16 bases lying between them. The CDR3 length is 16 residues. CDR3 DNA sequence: TGTGCCAGCAGTGGGGACTTCCCCCGCAACCAAGAGACCCAGTACTTC. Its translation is CASSGDFPRNQETQYF.

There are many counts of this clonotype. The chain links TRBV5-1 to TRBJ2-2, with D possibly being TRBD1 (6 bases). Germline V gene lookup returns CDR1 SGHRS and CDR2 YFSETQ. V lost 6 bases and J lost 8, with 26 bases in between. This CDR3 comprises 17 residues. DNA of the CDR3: TGCGCCAGCACCCCAGGTGACAGGACAACCCGGCTGGGGGAGCTGTTTTTT. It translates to CASTPGDRTTRLGELFF.

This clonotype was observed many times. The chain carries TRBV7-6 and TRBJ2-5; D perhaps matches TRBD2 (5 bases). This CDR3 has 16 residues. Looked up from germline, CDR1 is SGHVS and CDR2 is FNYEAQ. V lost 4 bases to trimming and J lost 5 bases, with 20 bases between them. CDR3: CASSSRTKRERETQYF. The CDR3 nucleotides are TGTGCCAGCAGCTCCCGTACGAAGCGAGAGCGGGAGACCCAGTACTTC.

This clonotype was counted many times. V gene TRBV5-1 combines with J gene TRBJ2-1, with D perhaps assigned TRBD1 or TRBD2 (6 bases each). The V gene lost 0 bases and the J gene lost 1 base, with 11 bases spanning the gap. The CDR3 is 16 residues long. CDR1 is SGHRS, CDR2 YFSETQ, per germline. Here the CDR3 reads CASSLVGGGSYNEQFF. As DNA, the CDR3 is TGCGCCAGCAGCTTGGTAGGGGGAGGTTCCTACAATGAGCAGTTCTTC.

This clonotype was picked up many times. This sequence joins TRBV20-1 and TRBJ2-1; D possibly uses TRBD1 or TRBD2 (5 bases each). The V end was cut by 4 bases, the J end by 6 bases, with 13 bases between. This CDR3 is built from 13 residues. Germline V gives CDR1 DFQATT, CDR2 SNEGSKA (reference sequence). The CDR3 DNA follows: TGCAGTGCTACCCCTAGGGGACCCAATGAGCAGTTCTTC. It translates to CSATPRGPNEQFF.

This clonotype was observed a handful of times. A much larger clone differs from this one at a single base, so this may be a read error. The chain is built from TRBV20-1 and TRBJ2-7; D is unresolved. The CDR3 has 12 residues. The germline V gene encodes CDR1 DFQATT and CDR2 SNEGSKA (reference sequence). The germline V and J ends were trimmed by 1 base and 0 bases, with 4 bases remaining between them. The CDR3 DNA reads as TGCAGTGCTAGAGGGGACTCCTACGAGCAGTACTTC. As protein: CSARGDSYEQYF.

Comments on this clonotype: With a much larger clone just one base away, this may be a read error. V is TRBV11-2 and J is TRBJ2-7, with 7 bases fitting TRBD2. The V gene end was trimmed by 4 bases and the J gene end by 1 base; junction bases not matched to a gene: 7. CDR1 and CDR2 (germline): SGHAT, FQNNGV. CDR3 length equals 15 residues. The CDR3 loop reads CASSSALAASYEQYF. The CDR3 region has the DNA TGTGCCAGCAGCTCCGCCCTAGCGGCGTCCTACGAGCAGTACTTC.

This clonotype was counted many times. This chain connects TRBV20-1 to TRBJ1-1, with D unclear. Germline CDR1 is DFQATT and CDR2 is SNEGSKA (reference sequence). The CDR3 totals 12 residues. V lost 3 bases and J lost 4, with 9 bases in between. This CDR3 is CSASGRGTEAFF. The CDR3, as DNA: TGCAGTGCTAGCGGGCGTGGCACTGAAGCTTTCTTT.

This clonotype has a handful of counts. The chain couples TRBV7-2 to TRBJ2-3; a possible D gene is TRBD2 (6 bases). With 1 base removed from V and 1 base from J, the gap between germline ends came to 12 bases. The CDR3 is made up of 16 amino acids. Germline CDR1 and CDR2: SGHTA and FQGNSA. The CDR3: CASSLESGVGTDTQYF. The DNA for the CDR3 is TGTGCCAGCAGCTTAGAATCGGGAGTAGGCACAGATACGCAGTATTTT. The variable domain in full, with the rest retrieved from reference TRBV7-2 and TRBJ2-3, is GAGVSQSPSNKVTEKGKDVELRCDPISGHTALYWYRQSLGQGLEFLIYFQGNSAPDKSGLPSDRFSAERTGGSVSTLTIQRTQQEDSAVYLCASSLESGVGTDTQYFGPGTRLTVL.

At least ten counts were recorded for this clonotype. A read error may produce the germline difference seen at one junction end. The CDR3 DNA is TGTGCTAGCAGCTTATTTCCCAGGGAGGGCCCCGTTTGGGAGCAGTTCTTC. It yields the protein CASSLFPREGPVWEQFF. The V call is TRBV7-7, the J call TRBJ2-1, with 7 bases lining up with TRBD2. Germline V lookup: CDR1 SSHAT, CDR2 FNYEAQ (reference sequence). The CDR3 has 17 residues.

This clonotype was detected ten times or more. Here the CDR3 DNA reads TGTGCCAGCAGTTTCCCCACAGGGTCGAATGAGCAGTTCTTC. The encoded protein is CASSFPTGSNEQFF. The gene calls are TRBV12-3 or TRBV12-4 and TRBJ2-1, with a possible D match to TRBD1 (6 bases). The V end lost 3 bases, the J end lost 7 bases, and 13 bases lay between the germline ends. The CDR3 totals 14 residues.

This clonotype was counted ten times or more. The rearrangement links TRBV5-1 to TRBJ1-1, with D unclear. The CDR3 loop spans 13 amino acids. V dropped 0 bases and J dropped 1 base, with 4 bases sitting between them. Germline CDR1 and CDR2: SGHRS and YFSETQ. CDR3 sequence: CASSLAGNTEAFF. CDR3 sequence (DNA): TGCGCCAGCAGCTTGGCAGGGAACACTGAAGCTTTCTTT.

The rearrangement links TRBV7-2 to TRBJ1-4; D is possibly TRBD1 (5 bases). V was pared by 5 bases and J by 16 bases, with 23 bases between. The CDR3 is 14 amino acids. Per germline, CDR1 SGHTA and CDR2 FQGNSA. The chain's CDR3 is CASSPSLWGDNWFF. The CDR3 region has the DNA TGTGCCAGCAGCCCGAGCCTTTGGGGGGATAACTGGTTTTTT.

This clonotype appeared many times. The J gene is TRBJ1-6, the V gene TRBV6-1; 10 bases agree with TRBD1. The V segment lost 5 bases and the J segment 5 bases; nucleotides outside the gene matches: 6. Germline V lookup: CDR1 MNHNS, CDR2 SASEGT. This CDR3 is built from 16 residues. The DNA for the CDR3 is TGTGCCAGCAGTCCTTCGGACAGGGGGAATAATTCACCCCTCCACTTT. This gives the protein CASSPSDRGNNSPLHF.

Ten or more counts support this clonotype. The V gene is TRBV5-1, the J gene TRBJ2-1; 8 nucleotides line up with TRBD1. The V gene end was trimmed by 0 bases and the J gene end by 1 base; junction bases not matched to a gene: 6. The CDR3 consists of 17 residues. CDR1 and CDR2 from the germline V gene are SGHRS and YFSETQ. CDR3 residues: CASSLGGQGRSYNEQFF. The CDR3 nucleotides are TGCGCCAGCAGCTTGGGTGGACAGGGAAGGTCCTACAATGAGCAGTTCTTC.

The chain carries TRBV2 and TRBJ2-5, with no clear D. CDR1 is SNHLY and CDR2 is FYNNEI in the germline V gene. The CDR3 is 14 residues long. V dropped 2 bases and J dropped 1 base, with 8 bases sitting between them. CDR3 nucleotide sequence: TGTGCCAGCAGTGAAAGGGCAGCCCAAGAGACCCAGTACTTC. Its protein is CASSERAAQETQYF.

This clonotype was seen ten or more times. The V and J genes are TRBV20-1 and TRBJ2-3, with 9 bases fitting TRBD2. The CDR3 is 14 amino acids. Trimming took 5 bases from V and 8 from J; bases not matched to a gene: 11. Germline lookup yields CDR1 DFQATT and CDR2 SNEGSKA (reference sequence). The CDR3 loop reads CSALSGRSRGTQYF. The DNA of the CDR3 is TGCAGTGCTCTGAGCGGGAGGTCCAGGGGTACGCAGTATTTT.

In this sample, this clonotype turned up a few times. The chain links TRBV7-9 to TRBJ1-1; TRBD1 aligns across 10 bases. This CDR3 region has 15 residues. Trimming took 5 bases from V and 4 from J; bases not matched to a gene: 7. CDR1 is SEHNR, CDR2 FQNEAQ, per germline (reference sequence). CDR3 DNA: TGTGCCAGCAGCCACCGGGACAGGGGTACCACTGAAGCTTTCTTT. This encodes CASSHRDRGTTEAFF.

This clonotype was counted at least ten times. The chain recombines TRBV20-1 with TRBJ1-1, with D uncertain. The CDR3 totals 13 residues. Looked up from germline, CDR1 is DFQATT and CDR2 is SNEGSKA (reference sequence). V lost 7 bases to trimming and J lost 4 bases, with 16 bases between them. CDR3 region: CSVPGKTGTEAFF. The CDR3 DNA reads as TGCAGTGTACCCGGGAAGACCGGCACTGAAGCTTTCTTT.

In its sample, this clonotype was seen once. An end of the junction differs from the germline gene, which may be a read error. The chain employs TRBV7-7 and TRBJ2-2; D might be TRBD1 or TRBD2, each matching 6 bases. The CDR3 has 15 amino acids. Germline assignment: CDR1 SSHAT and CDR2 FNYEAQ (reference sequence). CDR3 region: CASSLSGGGTGELFF. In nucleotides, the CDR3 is TGTGCTAGCAGTCTAAGCGGAGGGGGCACCGGGGAGCTGTTTTTT.

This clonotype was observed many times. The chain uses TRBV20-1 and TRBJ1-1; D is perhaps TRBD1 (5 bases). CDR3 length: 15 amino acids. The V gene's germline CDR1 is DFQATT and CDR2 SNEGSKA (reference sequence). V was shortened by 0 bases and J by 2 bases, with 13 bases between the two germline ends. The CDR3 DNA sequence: TGCAGTGCTAGAGATATGGGGAGGGGAAACACTGAAGCTTTCTTT. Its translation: CSARDMGRGNTEAFF.